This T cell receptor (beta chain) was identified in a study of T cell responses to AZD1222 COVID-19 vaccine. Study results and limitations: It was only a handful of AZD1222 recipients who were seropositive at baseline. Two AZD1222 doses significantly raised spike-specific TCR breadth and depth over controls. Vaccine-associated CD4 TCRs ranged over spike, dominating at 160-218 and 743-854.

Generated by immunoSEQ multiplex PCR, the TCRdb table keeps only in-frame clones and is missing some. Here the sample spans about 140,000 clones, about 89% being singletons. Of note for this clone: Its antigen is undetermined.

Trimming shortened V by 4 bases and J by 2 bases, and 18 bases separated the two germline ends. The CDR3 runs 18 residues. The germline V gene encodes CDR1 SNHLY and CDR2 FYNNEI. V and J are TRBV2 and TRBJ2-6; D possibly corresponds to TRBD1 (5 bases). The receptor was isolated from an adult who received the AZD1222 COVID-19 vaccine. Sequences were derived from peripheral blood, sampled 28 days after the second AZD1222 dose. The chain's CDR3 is CASSAGQGSPTGANVLTF. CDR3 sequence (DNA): TGTGCCAGCAGTGCCGGGCAGGGTTCCCCGACTGGGGCCAACGTCCTGACTTTC.